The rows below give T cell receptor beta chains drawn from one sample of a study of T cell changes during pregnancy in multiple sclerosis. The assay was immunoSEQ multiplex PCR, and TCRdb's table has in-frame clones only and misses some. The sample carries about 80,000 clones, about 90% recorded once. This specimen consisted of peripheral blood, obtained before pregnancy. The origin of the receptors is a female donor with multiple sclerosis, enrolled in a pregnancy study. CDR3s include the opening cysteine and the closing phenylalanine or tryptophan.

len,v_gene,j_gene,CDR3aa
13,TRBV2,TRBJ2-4,CANQPTGENIQYF
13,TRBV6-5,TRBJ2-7,CASRPLGSYEQYF
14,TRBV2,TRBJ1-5,CASCRDTLNQPQHF
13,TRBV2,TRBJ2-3,CASIKSAVDTQYF
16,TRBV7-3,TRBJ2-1,CASSLGGTSGRNEQFF
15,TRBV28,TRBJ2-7,CASSLTSGTSYEQYF
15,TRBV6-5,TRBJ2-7,CASTRPSTGIYEQYF
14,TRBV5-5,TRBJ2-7,CASSPTGQRYEQYF
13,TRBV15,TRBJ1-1,CATSRFQNTEAFF
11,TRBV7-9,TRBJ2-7,CASSEGHEQYF
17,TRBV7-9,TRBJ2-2,CASSPRRWEGHTGELFF
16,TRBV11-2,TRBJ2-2,CASSLVPAGGTGELFF
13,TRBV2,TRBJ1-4,CASSRGLWEKLFF
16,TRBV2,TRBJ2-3,CASSDRLTRGTDTQYF
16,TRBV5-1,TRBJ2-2,CASSLETGGPTGELFF
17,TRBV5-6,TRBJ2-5,CASSSSLTGTPSKTQYF
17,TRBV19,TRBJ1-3,CASSTYFDRVSGNTIYF
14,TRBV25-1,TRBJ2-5,CASRDSREKETQYF
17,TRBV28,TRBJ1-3,CASSPAPGQFSGNTIYF
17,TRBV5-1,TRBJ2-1,CASSKFPSGGFYNEQFF
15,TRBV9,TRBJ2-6,CASSVRGPGANVLTF
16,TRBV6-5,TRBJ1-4,CASSFDRASTNEKLFF
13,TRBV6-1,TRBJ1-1,CASSPKGWDYAFF
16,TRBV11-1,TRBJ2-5,CASSSGLAEYQETQYF
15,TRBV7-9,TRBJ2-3,CASSSRQGASDTQYF
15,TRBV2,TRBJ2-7,CASEGLAGPGYEQYF
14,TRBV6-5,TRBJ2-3,CACSGTGVADTQYF